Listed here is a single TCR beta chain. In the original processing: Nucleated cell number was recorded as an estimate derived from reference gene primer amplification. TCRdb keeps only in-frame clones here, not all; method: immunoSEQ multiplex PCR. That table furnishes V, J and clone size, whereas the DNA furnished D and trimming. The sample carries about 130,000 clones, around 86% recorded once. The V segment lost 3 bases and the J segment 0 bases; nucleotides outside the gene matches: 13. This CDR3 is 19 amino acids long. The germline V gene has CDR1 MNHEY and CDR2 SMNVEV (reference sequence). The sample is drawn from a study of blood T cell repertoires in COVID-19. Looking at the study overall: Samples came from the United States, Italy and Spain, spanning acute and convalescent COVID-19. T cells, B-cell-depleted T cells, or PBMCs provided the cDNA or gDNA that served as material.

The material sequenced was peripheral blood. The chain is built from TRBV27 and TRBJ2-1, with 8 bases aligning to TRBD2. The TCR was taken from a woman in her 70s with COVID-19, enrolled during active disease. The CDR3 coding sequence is TGTGCCAGCAGTTTCAAGTGGGTAGCGGGGAGCCCCTCCTACAATGAGCAGTTCTTC. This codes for CASSFKWVAGSPSYNEQFF.